This entry lists 22 T cell receptor beta chains sequenced from one sample in a study of blood T cell repertoires in COVID-19. Some clones are missing from TCRdb's copy, which holds only in-frame ones; the method was immunoSEQ multiplex PCR. The sample consists of tens of thousands of clones, about 90% of them appearing once. What was sequenced was peripheral blood. The receptor source for this set is a man aged 50 to 59 with active COVID-19.

The chain couples TRBV6-5 to TRBJ2-3; 10 bases align to TRBD2. Germline CDR1 MNHEY, CDR2 SVGAGI. The CDR3 has 14 residues. V shed 9 bases, J shed 1 base, and the junction held 4 bases outside the gene matches. The CDR3 region is CASSTSGGTDTQYF. CDR3 nucleotide sequence: TGTGCCAGTAGCACTAGCGGGGGCACAGATACGCAGTATTTT.

J is TRBJ2-5 and V is TRBV5-1; D may be TRBD2 (5 bases). The CDR3 spans 14 residues. Germline values: CDR1 SGHRS, CDR2 YFSETQ. V lost 4 bases to trimming and J lost 4 bases, with 14 bases between them. The CDR3 loop reads CASSPPSEGETQYF. The CDR3 bases are TGCGCCAGCAGCCCGCCGTCCGAGGGAGAGACCCAGTACTTC. Full variable domain (outside the CDR3, taken from reference TRBV5-1 and TRBJ2-5): KAGVTQTPRYLIKTRGQQVTLSCSPISGHRSVSWYQQTPGQGLQFLFEYFSETQRNKGNFPGRFSGRQFSNSRSEMNVSTLELGDSALYLCASSPPSEGETQYFGPGTRLLVL.

V gene TRBV6-4 combines with J gene TRBJ1-5; the D gene is possibly TRBD1 (5 bases). CDR1 is MRHNA, CDR2 SNTAGT, per germline. The CDR3 runs to 15 residues. V was shortened by 0 bases and J by 7 bases, with 13 bases between the two germline ends. The CDR3 DNA reads as TGTGCCAGCAGTGACTCGCCGGGGGAGTCCCAGCCCCAGCATTTT. As protein: CASSDSPGESQPQHF.

The chain recombines TRBV27 with TRBJ2-2; possibly TRBD1 for D (6 bases). The CDR3 totals 17 residues. Trimming took 5 bases from V and 6 from J, leaving 22 bases between them. The germline V gene has CDR1 MNHEY and CDR2 SMNVEV (reference sequence). This CDR3 is CASSPRRTANYPGELFF. CDR3 sequence (DNA): TGTGCCAGCAGTCCAAGAAGGACAGCAAACTACCCCGGGGAGCTGTTTTTT.

The chain joins TRBV27 to TRBJ1-1, with 7 nucleotides matching TRBD1. Germline lookup yields CDR1 MNHEY and CDR2 SMNVEV (reference sequence). J was trimmed by 4 bases and V by 6 bases; bases with no gene match: 5. The CDR3 is made up of 13 amino acids. CDR3 protein: CASRTGLGTEAFF. The CDR3 DNA sequence: TGTGCCAGCAGGACAGGGCTGGGCACTGAAGCTTTCTTT.

This chain connects TRBV5-4 to TRBJ1-6, with 12 positions matching TRBD1. The CDR3 is 18 residues long. From germline, CDR1 is SGHNT and CDR2 YYREEE (reference sequence). The V gene end was trimmed by 3 bases and the J gene end by 7 bases; junction bases not matched to a gene: 11. CDR3 DNA sequence: TGTGCCAGCAGCTCAGCCGGGACAGGGGGCGGTAGGAATTCACCCCTCCACTTT. Translation gives CASSSAGTGGGRNSPLHF.

This chain joins TRBV9 and TRBJ1-4; D is perhaps TRBD1 (6 bases). The CDR3 runs to 15 residues. The germline CDR1 and CDR2 sequences are SGDLS and YYNGEE. V gave up 0 bases and J gave up 4 bases, with 10 bases separating them. For the CDR3, the DNA is TGTGCCAGCAGCGTAGGGGGCAGGGGTAATGAAAAACTGTTTTTT. This translates into CASSVGGRGNEKLFF.

V usage is TRBV6-5 and J usage is TRBJ2-2, with D possibly being TRBD1 (6 bases). Germline CDR1 MNHEY, CDR2 SVGAGI. CDR3 size: 15 residues. Trimming cost V 6 bases and J 1 base, with 12 bases left between them. CDR3 amino acids: CASSRGTLNTGELFF. In DNA form, the CDR3 reads TGTGCCAGCAGCCGAGGGACATTGAACACCGGGGAGCTGTTTTTT.

The CDR3 bases are TGTGCCTGGAGTGTACTAGGGATTGGGGACACTGAAGCTTTCTTT. This sequence encodes CAWSVLGIGDTEAFF. The V and J genes are TRBV30 and TRBJ1-1; D unclear. The V and J ends lost 0 bases and 3 bases respectively, with 14 bases between them. The CDR3 totals 15 residues. In germline, CDR1 is GTSNPN, CDR2 SVGIG (reference sequence).

This chain connects TRBV6-2 or TRBV6-3 to TRBJ2-7; D is unclear. Trimming took off 6 bases at V and 5 bases at J, with 14 bases between the two ends. The V gene's germline CDR1 is MNHEY and CDR2 SVGEGT. The CDR3 length is 13 residues. CDR3 sequence (DNA): TGTGCCAGCAGCAAAGCCGACATCAACGAGCAGTACTTC. Translated, it gives CASSKADINEQYF.

V is TRBV10-2 and J is TRBJ2-2; D might be TRBD2 (5 bases). From germline, CDR1 is WSHSY and CDR2 SAAADI. V lost 3 bases, J lost 2 bases, and 19 bases lay in between. The CDR3 is 18 residues long. CDR3 protein: CASSDMGVMAPNTGELFF. CDR3 in DNA: TGCGCCAGCAGTGATATGGGAGTTATGGCCCCTAACACCGGGGAGCTGTTTTTT.

J is TRBJ1-2 and V is TRBV11-2, with 10 bases that match TRBD1. Trimming at V came to 5 bases and at J to 6 bases, leaving 3 bases not matched to a gene. This CDR3 comprises 13 residues. Germline loops: CDR1 SGHAT, CDR2 FQNNGV. CDR3 region: CASSIGTGDGYTF. The CDR3 nucleotides are TGTGCCAGCAGCATCGGGACAGGGGATGGCTACACCTTC.

This clone appeared a single time. The chain has TRBV3-1 (or the pseudogene TRBV3-2) and TRBJ2-5; 12 nucleotides align to TRBD1. This CDR3 has 16 residues. From germline, CDR1 is LGHDT and CDR2 YNNKEL (reference sequence). J was trimmed by 4 bases and V by 4 bases; bases with no gene match: 7. CDR3 sequence: CASSRGTGGLSETQYF. The CDR3 DNA follows: TGTGCCAGCAGCCGCGGGACAGGGGGCCTTTCAGAGACCCAGTACTTC.

The V gene is TRBV7-3, the J gene TRBJ2-7; no reliable D call. The CDR3 consists of 14 residues. Germline V CDR1 and CDR2: SGHTA, FQGTGA. V lost 3 bases and J 9 bases, leaving 18 bases between the germline ends. CDR3: CASSLRSDFVGQYF. CDR3 sequence (DNA): TGTGCCAGCAGCTTGAGGTCGGATTTTGTGGGGCAGTACTTC.

The chain has TRBV3-1 (or the pseudogene TRBV3-2) and TRBJ1-2; 7 bases match TRBD1. Unmatched junction bases numbered 5, after V lost 4 bases and J lost 3 bases. The CDR3 extends over 14 amino acids. CDR1 is LGHDT, CDR2 YNNKEL, per germline (reference sequence). CDR3 DNA: TGTGCCAGCAGCCGCAGGGACAGATACTATGGCTACACCTTC. Its protein is CASSRRDRYYGYTF.

This chain links TRBV5-1 with TRBJ2-1, with 8 nucleotides matching TRBD1. The CDR3 is 15 residues long. The J segment lost 3 bases and the V segment lost 0 bases, leaving 2 bases of the junction unmatched. Germline assignment: CDR1 SGHRS and CDR2 YFSETQ. This chain's CDR3 is CASSLGTGFYNEQFF. CDR3 bases: TGCGCCAGCAGCTTGGGGACAGGGTTCTACAATGAGCAGTTCTTC.

The chain carries TRBV4-1 and TRBJ2-1; D is undetermined. The CDR3 sequence is 16 residues long. Germline V gene sequence: CDR1 MGHRA, CDR2 YSYEKL. The V gene lost 1 base and the J gene lost 10 bases, with 20 bases spanning the gap. CDR3 residues: CASSQVGIDRGDEQFF. The CDR3, as DNA: TGCGCCAGCAGCCAAGTTGGTATCGACCGAGGAGACGAGCAGTTCTTC.

V and J are TRBV7-9 and TRBJ1-3; 8 positions match TRBD1. Germline CDR1 SEHNR, CDR2 FQNEAQ (reference sequence). V dropped 5 bases and J dropped 0; count of bases not matched to a gene: 9. The CDR3 consists of 17 residues. CDR3: CASSVSRDRSSGNTIYF. CDR3 in DNA: TGTGCCAGCAGCGTATCCAGGGACAGGTCCTCTGGAAACACCATATATTTT.

The chain carries TRBV27 and TRBJ1-3, with a weak D call TRBD1 (6 bases). The CDR3 runs to 17 residues. CDR1 and CDR2 (germline): MNHEY, SMNVEV (reference sequence). Trimming stripped 5 bases from V and 5 bases from J, with 22 bases between. CDR3: CASSPTRQVDWRNTIYF. In DNA, the CDR3 is TGTGCCAGCAGTCCAACCCGACAGGTAGACTGGAGAAACACCATATATTTT.

The chain has TRBV4-3 and TRBJ2-7; TRBD1 matches 10 bases. Germline V CDR1 and CDR2: LGHNA, YSLEER. V lost 4 bases, J lost 2 bases, and 5 bases stayed unmatched. This CDR3 spans 15 amino acids. The CDR3 DNA is TGCGCCAGCAGCCCCAGGACAGGGGGGCCCTACGAGCAGTACTTC. Amino acids: CASSPRTGGPYEQYF.

The chain employs TRBV21-1 and TRBJ1-1; TRBD1 is the table's D call, not checked against the DNA. TRBV21-1 is labeled a pseudogene. The CDR3 length is 14 residues. The CDR3 bases are TGTGCCAGCAGCATATACAAGAAGAACACTGAAGCTTTCTTT. As protein: CASSIYKKNTEAFF.

V and J are TRBV3-1 (or the pseudogene TRBV3-2) and TRBJ1-3, with a possible D match to TRBD1 (5 bases). This CDR3 contains 17 residues. Trimming took off 3 bases at V and 0 bases at J, with 15 bases between the two ends. Looked up from germline, CDR1 is LGHDT and CDR2 is YNNKEL (reference sequence). The CDR3 DNA is TGTGCCAGCAGCCATCTCACCCAGGGCGCCTCTGGAAACACCATATATTTT. Its protein is CASSHLTQGASGNTIYF.